These T cell receptor beta chains were read from a single sample in a study of blood T cells in healthy people across ages. A single record per CDR3 protein comes from TCRdb applying MiXCR to the 5' RACE reads. The sample records some 320,000 distinct CDR3 sequences, roughly 27% being singletons. Sequencing used blood. These receptors were taken from a woman between 70 and 85 years old in good health. Both conserved end residues are part of each CDR3. D genes are given only for firm matches. Clone size appears in some rows only: once, few, many, or a class for an expanded clone.

J: TRBJ2-2; size: NA; V: TRBV4-2; D: NA; CDR3: CASKRGTGELFF; DNA: TGTGCCAGCAAGAGAGGGACCGGGGAGCTGTTTTTT
J: TRBJ1-4; size: NA; V: TRBV7-9; D: NA; CDR3: CASKAGKPATNEKLFF; DNA: TGCGCCAGCAAAGCGGGCAAACCTGCAACTAATGAAAAACTGTTTTTT
J: TRBJ2-1; size: NA; V: TRBV12-3/TRBV12-4; D: NA; CDR3: CASSLNEQFF; DNA: TGTGCCAGCAGTTTGAATGAGCAGTTCTTC
J: TRBJ2-6; size: NA; V: TRBV12-3/TRBV12-4; D: TRBD2; CDR3: CASSLHRGGAGANVLTF; DNA: TGTGCCAGCAGTCTACATCGGGGAGGGGCTGGGGCCAACGTCCTGACTTTC
J: TRBJ2-5; size: NA; V: TRBV5-6; D: TRBD1; CDR3: CASKTGTGGETQYF; DNA: TGTGCCAGCAAGACCGGGACAGGGGGGGAGACCCAGTACTTC
J: TRBJ1-4; size: NA; V: TRBV7-9; D: TRBD1; CDR3: CASSLPVTGGSGKLFF; DNA: TGTGCCAGCAGCTTACCCGTGACAGGGGGATCGGGAAAACTGTTTTTT
J: TRBJ1-1; size: many; V: TRBV6-1; D: NA; CDR3: CASSETWVNTEAFF; DNA: TGTGCCAGCAGTGAGACCTGGGTGAACACTGAAGCTTTCTTT
J: TRBJ2-7; size: NA; V: TRBV29-1; D: TRBD1; CDR3: CSALSLGEGANEQYF; DNA: TGCAGCGCCCTATCCCTCGGTGAGGGGGCCAACGAGCAGTACTTC
J: TRBJ2-3; size: NA; V: TRBV5-1; D: TRBD1; CDR3: CASSQGQGADTQYF; DNA: TGCGCCAGCAGCCAAGGACAGGGGGCAGATACGCAGTATTTT
J: TRBJ2-4; size: NA; V: TRBV20-1; D: NA; CDR3: CSAQARAGAKKNIQYF; DNA: TGCAGTGCTCAAGCCCGCGCAGGGGCCAAAAAAAACATTCAGTACTTC
J: TRBJ1-5; size: few; V: TRBV6-5; D: NA; CDR3: CASSALTSGSQPQHF; DNA: TGTGCCAGCAGCGCGCTAACATCGGGAAGCCAGCCCCAGCATTTT
J: TRBJ2-5; size: NA; V: TRBV6-1; D: NA; CDR3: CASSERGTQYF; DNA: TGTGCCAGCAGTGAGCGTGGGACCCAGTACTTC
J: TRBJ2-7; size: NA; V: TRBV5-1; D: NA; CDR3: CASSDAGGNSYEQYF; DNA: TGCGCCAGCAGCGATGCCGGCGGGAACTCCTACGAGCAGTACTTC
J: TRBJ2-2; size: few; V: TRBV18; D: TRBD1; CDR3: CASSPSRGLDGELFF; DNA: TGTGCCAGCTCACCTTCCAGGGGGCTTGACGGGGAGCTGTTTTTT
J: TRBJ2-7; size: few; V: TRBV7-2; D: TRBD2; CDR3: CASSVTSGGTGEQYF; DNA: TGTGCCAGCAGCGTTACTAGCGGAGGGACGGGGGAGCAGTACTTC
J: TRBJ2-5; size: many; V: TRBV27; D: TRBD2; CDR3: CASSTGLAGYETQYF; DNA: TGTGCCAGCAGTACGGGACTAGCGGGATATGAGACCCAGTACTTC
J: TRBJ2-7; size: few; V: TRBV3-1; D: NA; CDR3: CASSPPRGGEQYF; DNA: TGTGCCAGCAGCCCTCCAAGGGGAGGCGAGCAGTACTTC
J: TRBJ2-5; size: NA; V: TRBV7-3; D: NA; CDR3: CASSTAGTRGETQYF; DNA: TGTGCCAGCAGCACGGCCGGGACCAGAGGAGAGACCCAGTACTTC
J: TRBJ1-1; size: NA; V: TRBV5-1; D: NA; CDR3: CASSFIGKGDTEAFF; DNA: TGCGCCAGCAGCTTCATAGGGAAGGGGGACACTGAAGCTTTCTTT